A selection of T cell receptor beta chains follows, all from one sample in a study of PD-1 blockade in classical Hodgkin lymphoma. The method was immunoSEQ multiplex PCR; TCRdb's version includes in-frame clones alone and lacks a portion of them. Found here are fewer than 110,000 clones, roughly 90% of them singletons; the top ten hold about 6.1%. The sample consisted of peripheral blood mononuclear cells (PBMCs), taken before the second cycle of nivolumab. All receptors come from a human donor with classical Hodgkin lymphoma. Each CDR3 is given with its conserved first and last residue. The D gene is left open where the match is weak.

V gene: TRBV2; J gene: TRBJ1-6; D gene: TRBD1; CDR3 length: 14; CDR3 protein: CASSPGQGNSPLHF
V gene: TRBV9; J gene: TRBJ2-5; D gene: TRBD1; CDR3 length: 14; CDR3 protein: CASSGQGLRGTQYF
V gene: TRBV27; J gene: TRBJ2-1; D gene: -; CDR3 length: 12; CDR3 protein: CASSLGLDEQFF
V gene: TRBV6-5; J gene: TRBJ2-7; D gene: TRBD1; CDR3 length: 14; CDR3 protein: CASSPDRGSYEQYF
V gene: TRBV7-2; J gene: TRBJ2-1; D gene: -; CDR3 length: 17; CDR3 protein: CASSRPRGSSSYNEQFF
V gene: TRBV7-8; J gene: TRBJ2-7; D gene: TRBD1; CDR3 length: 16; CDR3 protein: CASSFVVDRAFYEQYF
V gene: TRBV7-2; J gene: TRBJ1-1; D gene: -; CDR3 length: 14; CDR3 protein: CASSPRMGNTEAFF
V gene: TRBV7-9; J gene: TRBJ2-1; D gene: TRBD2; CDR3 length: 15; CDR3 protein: CASSLVLAGGLEQFF
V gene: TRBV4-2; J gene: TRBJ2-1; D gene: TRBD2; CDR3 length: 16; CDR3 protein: CASRRLAGGLYNEQFF
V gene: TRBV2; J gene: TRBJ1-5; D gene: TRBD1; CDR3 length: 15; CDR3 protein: CASSQSTGFNQPQHF
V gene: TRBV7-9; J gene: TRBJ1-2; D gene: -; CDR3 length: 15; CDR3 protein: CASSQSGNLVYGYTF
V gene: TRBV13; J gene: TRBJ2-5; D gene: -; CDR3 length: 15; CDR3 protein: CASSLGWVADETQYF
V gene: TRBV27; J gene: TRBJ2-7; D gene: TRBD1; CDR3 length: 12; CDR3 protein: CASSNRGHEQYF
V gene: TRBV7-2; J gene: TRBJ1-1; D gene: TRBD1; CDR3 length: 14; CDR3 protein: CASSLQGANTEAFF
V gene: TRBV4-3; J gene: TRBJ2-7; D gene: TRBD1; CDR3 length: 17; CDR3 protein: CASSHLSSGTGVYEQYF
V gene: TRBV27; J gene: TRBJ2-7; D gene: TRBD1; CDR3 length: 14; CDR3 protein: CASSAGTVSYEQYF
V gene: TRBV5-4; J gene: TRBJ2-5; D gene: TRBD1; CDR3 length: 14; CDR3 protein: CASSPGGALETQYF
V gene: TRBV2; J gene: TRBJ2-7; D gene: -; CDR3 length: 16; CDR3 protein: CASSAVEAGAGGEQYF
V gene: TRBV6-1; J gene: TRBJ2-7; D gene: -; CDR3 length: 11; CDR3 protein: CASRQNYEQYF
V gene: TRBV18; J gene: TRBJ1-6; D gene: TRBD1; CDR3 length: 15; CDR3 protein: CASSPGQGSNSPLHF
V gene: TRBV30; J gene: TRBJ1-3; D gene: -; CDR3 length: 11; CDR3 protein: CAWSLGDTIYF
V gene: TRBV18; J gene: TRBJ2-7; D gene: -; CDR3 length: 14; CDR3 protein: CASSPQSESYEQYF
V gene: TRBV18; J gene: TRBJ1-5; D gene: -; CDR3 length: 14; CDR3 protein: CASSPGPSNQPQHF
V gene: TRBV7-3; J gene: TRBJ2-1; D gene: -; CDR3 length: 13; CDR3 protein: CASSSVGYNEQFF
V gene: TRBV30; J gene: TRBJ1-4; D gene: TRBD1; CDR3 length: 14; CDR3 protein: CAWNQGAANEKLFF
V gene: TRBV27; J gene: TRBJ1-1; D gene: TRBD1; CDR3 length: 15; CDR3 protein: CASSPRTGSFTEAFF
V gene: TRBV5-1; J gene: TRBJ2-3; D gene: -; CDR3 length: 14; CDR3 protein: CASSLAGSWDTQYF
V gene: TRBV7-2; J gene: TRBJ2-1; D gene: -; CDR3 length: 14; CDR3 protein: CASSLGGGINEQFF
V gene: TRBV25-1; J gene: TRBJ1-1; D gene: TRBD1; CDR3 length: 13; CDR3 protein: CASRAGGASEAFF
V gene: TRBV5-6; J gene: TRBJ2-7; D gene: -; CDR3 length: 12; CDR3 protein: CASSVWRDEQYF
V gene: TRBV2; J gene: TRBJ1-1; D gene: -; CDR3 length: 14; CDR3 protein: CASSDYRANTEAFF
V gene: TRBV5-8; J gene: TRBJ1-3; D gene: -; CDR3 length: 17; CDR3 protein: CASSHPGGWGALNTIYF
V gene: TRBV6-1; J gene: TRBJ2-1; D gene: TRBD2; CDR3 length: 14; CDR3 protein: CASMTSGGYNEQFF
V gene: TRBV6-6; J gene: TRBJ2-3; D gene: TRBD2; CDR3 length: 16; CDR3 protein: CASSSPASGGPDTQYF